A single sample gave rise to the 22 T cell receptor beta chains below, sequenced in a study of shared clonotypes between healthy human individuals (TCRdb year 2020). The library was built by means of the immunoSEQ multiplex PCR assay. TCRdb retrieved this table from immuneACCESS and kept in-frame rearrangements only. Not all clones are present; in checked studies, unresolved V genes account for under half, and no reason is known for the remainder. Here the sample has some 2 million clones; 95% occur a single time. The ten largest clones add up to under 0.15% of the sample. Sequenced sample: naive CD4+ T cells sorted from blood. Sample cell subset or site, as interpreted from the label and publication: CD45RA+ positively selected. The receptors here all came from a man younger than 35 in good health.

This sequence joins TRBV28 and TRBJ1-6; 8 positions match TRBD1. The V and J ends lost 8 bases and 0 bases, in that order; junction bases with no gene match: 3. The CDR3 runs to 15 residues. The germline V gene encodes CDR1 MDHEN and CDR2 SYDVKM. CDR3 bases: TGTGCCAGCTTCGGACAGGGCTCCTATAATTCACCCCTCCACTTT. This codes for CASFGQGSYNSPLHF.

V gene TRBV5-6 combines with J gene TRBJ2-7; D might be TRBD1 (5 bases). The germline gives CDR1 SGHDT, CDR2 YYEEEE. The ends were cut back, 0 bases at V and 4 bases at J, with 14 bases in the middle. CDR3 length equals 15 residues. CDR3 sequence reads: CASSLGDIPGYEQYF. Written as DNA, the CDR3 is TGTGCCAGCAGCTTGGGTGACATCCCAGGGTACGAGCAGTACTTC. Full variable domain (rest looked up from reference TRBV5-6 and TRBJ2-7): DAGVTQSPTHLIKTRGQQVTLRCSPKSGHDTVSWYQQALGQGPQFIFQYYEEEERQRGNFPDRFSGHQFPNYSSELNVNALLLGDSALYLCASSLGDIPGYEQYFGPGTRLTVT.

The chain uses TRBV27 and TRBJ1-5; 7 nucleotides line up with TRBD1. Trimming cost V 5 bases and J 6 bases; bases outside gene matches: 10. The germline V gene encodes CDR1 MNHEY and CDR2 SMNVEV (reference sequence). The CDR3 is 15 residues long. The CDR3 protein is CASSLGTVKGQPQHF. The CDR3 DNA follows: TGTGCCAGCAGTCTTGGGACAGTTAAAGGTCAGCCCCAGCATTTT.

The rearrangement joins TRBV5-1 to TRBJ1-1; D is unresolved. This CDR3 has 15 amino acids. V lost 0 bases to trimming and J lost 0 bases, with 9 bases between them. Germline CDR1 reads SGHRS; CDR2 reads YFSETQ. The DNA for the CDR3 is TGCGCCAGCAGCTTGGGCAGGCCGATGAACACTGAAGCTTTCTTT. Translating it yields CASSLGRPMNTEAFF.

This chain connects TRBV7-9 to TRBJ1-3; a weak D match, TRBD1 (5 bases). The V and J ends lost 4 bases and 0 bases respectively, with 10 bases between them. This CDR3 comprises 15 residues. The V gene's germline CDR1 is SEHNR and CDR2 FQNEAQ (reference sequence). CDR3 sequence reads: CASSWGLTSGNTIYF. CDR3 nucleotides: TGTGCCAGCAGCTGGGGACTGACCTCTGGAAACACCATATATTTT.

V gene TRBV19 combines with J gene TRBJ1-1, with no clear D. The CDR3 extends over 12 amino acids. The V and J ends lost 2 bases and 6 bases respectively, with 7 bases between them. The germline gives CDR1 LNHDA, CDR2 SQIVND (reference sequence). The DNA of the CDR3 is TGTGCCAGTAGTATAAGAACGTCTGAAGCTTTCTTT. Translating it yields CASSIRTSEAFF.

The chain is built from TRBV7-9 and TRBJ2-2; 8 bases line up with TRBD1. V dropped 5 bases and J dropped 4; count of bases not matched to a gene: 3. Germline V lookup: CDR1 SEHNR, CDR2 FQNEAQ (reference sequence). The CDR3 consists of 14 residues. Written as DNA, the CDR3 is TGTGCCAGCAGCCGCGGACAGGGCACCGGGGAGCTGTTTTTT. Translated: CASSRGQGTGELFF.

The J gene is TRBJ1-5, the V gene TRBV4-2; D is perhaps TRBD1 (6 bases). The CDR3 covers 16 residues. Germline CDR1 LGHNA, CDR2 YNFKEQ. V was pared by 3 bases and J by 2 bases, with 14 bases between. CDR3: CASSQVGRGGNQPQHF. Written as DNA, the CDR3 is TGTGCCAGCAGCCAGGTGGGGAGGGGGGGCAATCAGCCCCAGCATTTT.

A remark on this clone: This same CDR3 is encoded by further DNA sequences in the sample. The rearrangement uses TRBV5-1 and TRBJ2-1; 10 bases line up with TRBD2. J was trimmed by 7 bases and V by 0 bases; bases with no gene match: 4. Germline CDR1 and CDR2: SGHRS and YFSETQ. The CDR3 length is 15 residues. The chain's CDR3 is CASSLELAGVNEQFF. The DNA of the CDR3 is TGCGCCAGCAGCTTGGAGCTAGCGGGAGTGAATGAGCAGTTCTTC.

As DNA, the CDR3 is TGTGCCAGCAGCGTACTGACGGGAGCCCAAGAGACCCAGTACTTC. This gives the protein CASSVLTGAQETQYF. The chain has TRBV9 and TRBJ2-5, with a possible D match to TRBD2 (6 bases). Germline assignment: CDR1 SGDLS and CDR2 YYNGEE. Trimming stripped 1 base from V and 1 base from J, with 11 bases between. This CDR3 is 15 amino acids long.

The rearrangement uses TRBV9 and TRBJ1-3; D remains ambiguous. In germline, CDR1 is SGDLS, CDR2 YYNGEE. V was trimmed by 0 bases and J by 1 base, leaving 14 bases between them. The CDR3 extends over 17 amino acids. The CDR3 loop reads CASSVASHSSSGNTIYF. CDR3 nucleotide sequence: TGTGCCAGCAGCGTAGCCTCCCACAGCTCATCTGGAAACACCATATATTTT.

The rearrangement uses TRBV6-5 and TRBJ2-5, with 8 bases matching TRBD2. Germline CDR1 is MNHEY and CDR2 is SVGAGI. This CDR3 is built from 15 residues. With 7 bases clipped from V and 7 bases from J, the junction kept 14 bases outside the gene matches. The CDR3 protein is CASTKTGLARGTQYF. The CDR3 nucleotides read TGTGCCAGCACCAAGACCGGACTAGCTCGGGGGACCCAGTACTTC.

This CDR3 reads CASSGEGYEQYF. The CDR3 DNA follows: TGCGCCAGCAGTGGGGAGGGCTACGAGCAGTACTTC. The V and J genes are TRBV5-1 and TRBJ2-7, with 7 bases lining up with TRBD2. The junction had 2 bases not matched to a gene; V was cut back by 5 bases and J by 3 bases. This CDR3 is built from 12 residues. Germline lookup yields CDR1 SGHRS and CDR2 YFSETQ.

The chain joins TRBV30 to TRBJ1-4, with 8 nucleotides matching TRBD1. Trimming took 2 bases from V and 8 from J; bases not matched to a gene: 7. The CDR3 has 14 amino acids. CDR1 is GTSNPN and CDR2 is SVGIG in the germline V gene (reference sequence). The CDR3 DNA is TGTGCCTGGAGTTTGCAGGGGGCGCGGGAAAAACTGTTTTTT. It is translated as CAWSLQGAREKLFF.

This clone came up once. The chain's CDR3 is CASSFSAGPRGYTF. The CDR3, as DNA: TGTGCCAGCAGCTTTTCTGCAGGCCCGAGGGGCTACACCTTC. The rearrangement joins TRBV7-2 to TRBJ1-2; D unresolved. Germline loops: CDR1 SGHTA, CDR2 FQGNSA. This CDR3 has 14 amino acids. The V and J ends lost 3 bases and 8 bases respectively, with 16 bases between them.

V gene TRBV11-2 combines with J gene TRBJ1-3; tentative D call: TRBD1 (6 bases). Trimming cost V 6 bases and J 0 bases, with 15 bases left between them. Germline V gene lookup returns CDR1 SGHAT and CDR2 FQNNGV. The CDR3 extends over 16 amino acids. CDR3 bases: TGTGCCAGCAGTAGGTGGGGGGGCGACTCTGGAAACACCATATATTTT. It codes for CASSRWGGDSGNTIYF. Looking up the rest from reference TRBV11-2 and TRBJ1-3 gives the full variable domain: EAGVAQSPRYKIIEKRQSVAFWCNPISGHATLYWYQQILGQGPKLLIQFQNNGVVDDSQLPKDRFSAERLKGVDSTLKIQPAKLEDSAVYLCASSRWGGDSGNTIYFGEGSWLTVV.

The genes are TRBV6-1 and TRBJ1-6, with TRBD1 as a possible D gene (5 bases). The V end lost 3 bases, the J end lost 9 bases, and 15 bases lay between the germline ends. CDR3 length equals 15 residues. Looked up from germline, CDR1 is MNHNS and CDR2 is SASEGT. CDR3 sequence: CASSEEGTTFSPLHF. The CDR3 coding sequence is TGTGCCAGCAGTGAGGAAGGGACCACCTTTTCACCCCTCCACTTT.

This rearrangement joins TRBV7-9 to TRBJ2-1; possibly TRBD2 for D (6 bases). The germline gives CDR1 SEHNR, CDR2 FQNEAQ (reference sequence). The CDR3 sequence is 16 residues long. The V end lost 0 bases, the J end lost 1 base, and 10 bases lay between the germline ends. The CDR3 spells CASSLARGGSYNEQFF. The CDR3 DNA reads TGTGCCAGCAGCTTAGCGCGGGGAGGATCCTACAATGAGCAGTTCTTC.

CDR3 sequence: CATSRDRVLDFARNQPQHF. The CDR3 DNA sequence: TGTGCCACCAGCAGAGATCGGGTTTTGGATTTCGCCCGGAATCAGCCCCAGCATTTT. J is TRBJ1-5 and V is TRBV15; no definite D call. The V end lost 0 bases, the J end lost 4 bases, and 22 bases lay between the germline ends. This CDR3 comprises 19 residues. Germline values: CDR1 LNHNV, CDR2 YYDKDF (reference sequence).

This clone has a single count. This sequence joins TRBV30 and TRBJ1-3; no clear D gene. The CDR3 covers 17 residues. Germline V gene lookup returns CDR1 GTSNPN and CDR2 SVGIG (reference sequence). V dropped 0 bases and J dropped 0 bases, with 15 bases sitting between them. DNA of the CDR3: TGTGCCTGGAGTGTCTCCTTTAGGGCCTACTCTGGAAACACCATATATTTT. Its protein product is CAWSVSFRAYSGNTIYF.

This clone was seen once. The chain links TRBV30 to TRBJ1-3; unclear D gene. Per germline, CDR1 GTSNPN and CDR2 SVGIG (reference sequence). V was clipped by 4 bases and J by 0 bases, with 7 bases between them. CDR3 size: 13 residues. The CDR3 region is CAWKMTSGNTIYF. The DNA for the CDR3 is TGTGCCTGGAAGATGACCTCTGGAAACACCATATATTTT. The full variable domain, with the rest looked up from reference TRBV30 and TRBJ1-3, is SQTIHQWPATLVQPVGSPLSLECTVEGTSNPNLYWYRQAAGRGLQLLFYSVGIGQISSEVPQNLSASRPQDRQFILSSKKLLLSDSGFYLCAWKMTSGNTIYFGEGSWLTVV.

The V gene is TRBV6-1, the J gene TRBJ2-1; tentatively, D is TRBD1 (6 bases). The germline CDR1 and CDR2 sequences are MNHNS and SASEGT. Trimming stripped 3 bases from V and 10 bases from J, with 16 bases between. The CDR3 runs 14 residues. CDR3 sequence: CASSEVQGRSEQFF. The CDR3 DNA reads TGTGCCAGCAGTGAGGTGCAGGGGAGATCAGAGCAGTTCTTC.